Below are 12 T cell receptor beta chains sequenced from a single sample in a study of ipilimumab plus nivolumab after autologous stem cell transplantation. The method was immunoSEQ multiplex PCR; TCRdb's version includes in-frame clones alone and lacks a portion of them. The table includes approximately 10,000 clones, around 84% detected once. Sequencing used PBMCs, obtained in a trial of ipilimumab plus nivolumab as post-transplant consolidation. The source of these receptors is a male donor with diffuse large B-cell lymphoma.

The rearrangement joins TRBV27 to TRBJ2-5; 10 bases match TRBD2. CDR3 size: 15 residues. Germline V gene data show CDR1 as MNHEY and CDR2 as SMNVEV (reference sequence). J gave up 6 bases and V 6 bases, and 10 bases lay outside the gene matches. CDR3 residues: CASSIRPGLAKTQYF. The CDR3 bases are TGTGCCAGCAGCATTCGACCGGGACTAGCGAAGACCCAGTACTTC.

The rearrangement links TRBV28 to TRBJ1-2; possible D gene TRBD1, 5 bases. The CDR3 extends over 13 amino acids. V dropped 5 bases and J dropped 4 bases, with 11 bases sitting between them. Germline values: CDR1 MDHEN, CDR2 SYDVKM. In nucleotides, the CDR3 is TGTGCCAGCAGTCGGGACCCGGTCTATGGCTACACCTTC. This gives the protein CASSRDPVYGYTF.

The rearrangement links TRBV6-6 to TRBJ1-3, with D possibly matching TRBD1 (5 bases). Trimming removed 8 bases at V and 5 bases at J, with 7 bases between. Germline V gives CDR1 MNHNY, CDR2 SVGAGI (reference sequence). The CDR3 length is 11 residues. CDR3 amino acids: CASWDRNTIYF. The CDR3 nucleotides read TGTGCCAGCTGGGACCGAAACACCATATATTTT.

This chain uses TRBV4-2 with TRBJ1-3; D gene ambiguous. The ends were cut back, 5 bases at V and 4 bases at J, with 12 bases in the middle. The CDR3 length is 14 residues. Germline CDR1 and CDR2: LGHNA and YNFKEQ. The CDR3 spells CASSLGGDGNTIYF. Written as DNA, the CDR3 is TGTGCCAGCAGCTTGGGTGGCGACGGAAACACCATATATTTT.

This clone was detected once. The chain joins TRBV28 to TRBJ2-5; possible D gene TRBD1, 5 bases. The CDR3 runs 15 residues. V was cut by 5 bases and J by 2 bases, with 15 bases left in between. From germline, CDR1 is MDHEN and CDR2 SYDVKM. The CDR3: CASSRWTRRQETQYF. Here the CDR3 DNA reads TGTGCCAGCAGTAGATGGACAAGAAGGCAAGAGACCCAGTACTTC. Full variable domain (rest looked up from reference TRBV28 and TRBJ2-5): DVKVTQSSRYLVKRTGEKVFLECVQDMDHENMFWYRQDPGLGLRLIYFSYDVKMKEKGDIPEGYSVSREKKERFSLILESASTNQTSMYLCASSRWTRRQETQYFGPGTRLLVL.

V is TRBV7-2 and J is TRBJ1-1, with D possibly TRBD1 on 6 matching bases. The CDR3 runs to 13 residues. The V end was cut by 5 bases, the J end by 8 bases, with 15 bases between. The V gene's germline CDR1 is SGHTA and CDR2 FQGNSA. The CDR3 DNA follows: TGTGCCAGCAGCCTCAGGGAGGGGGAAGAAGCTTTCTTT. Amino acids: CASSLREGEEAFF.

The J gene is TRBJ2-5, the V gene TRBV5-1, with D perhaps TRBD2 (5 bases). The V and J ends lost 5 bases and 5 bases respectively, with 16 bases between them. CDR1 and CDR2 (germline): SGHRS, YFSETQ. CDR3 length equals 14 residues. The CDR3 sequence: CASSTRLPSETQYF. The CDR3, as DNA: TGCGCCAGCAGTACCCGACTACCTAGTGAGACCCAGTACTTC. The complete variable domain, with remaining parts taken from reference TRBV5-1 and TRBJ2-5, reads KAGVTQTPRYLIKTRGQQVTLSCSPISGHRSVSWYQQTPGQGLQFLFEYFSETQRNKGNFPGRFSGRQFSNSRSEMNVSTLELGDSALYLCASSTRLPSETQYFGPGTRLLVL.

This chain connects TRBV15 to TRBJ1-5; TRBD1 is a possible D gene (6 bases). CDR1 and CDR2 (germline): LNHNV, YYDKDF (reference sequence). The CDR3 runs 16 residues. The V end was cut by 3 bases, the J end by 4 bases, with 16 bases between. DNA of the CDR3: TGTGCCACCAGCAGGCGGACAGCCTCTCGTAATCAGCCCCAGCATTTT. It is translated as CATSRRTASRNQPQHF.

The V and J genes are TRBV5-4 and TRBJ1-4; D not certain. This CDR3 contains 15 residues. Trimming removed 2 bases from V and 3 bases from J, with 11 bases in between. Germline V gives CDR1 SGHNT, CDR2 YYREEE (reference sequence). The CDR3 DNA reads as TGTGCCAGCAGCTTATCCGGTGGGGCTAATGAAAAACTGTTTTTT. Translation: CASSLSGGANEKLFF.

This rearrangement joins TRBV2 to TRBJ2-6, with D hard to call. The CDR3 extends over 14 amino acids. V was pared by 7 bases and J by 0 bases, with 7 bases between. Germline assignment: CDR1 SNHLY and CDR2 FYNNEI. In DNA form, the CDR3 reads TGTGCCAGCAAGACGACCTCTGGGGCCAACGTCCTGACTTTC. Protein product: CASKTTSGANVLTF.

This clone has only a few counts. The chain couples TRBV20-1 to TRBJ2-1, with D unclear. Trimming shortened V by 0 bases and J by 6 bases, and 3 bases separated the two germline ends. The CDR3 totals 11 residues. Germline-derived CDR1 and CDR2 are DFQATT and SNEGSKA (reference sequence). CDR3 in DNA: TGCAGTGCTAGAGAATCCAATGAGCAGTTCTTC. This gives the protein CSARESNEQFF.

This clone was detected a few times. The chain uses TRBV28 and TRBJ1-5, with TRBD1 as a possible D gene (6 bases). V lost 6 bases and J lost 2, with 8 bases in between. In germline, CDR1 is MDHEN, CDR2 SYDVKM. The CDR3 is 13 amino acids. The CDR3 region is CASSPGGNQPQHF. CDR3 in DNA: TGTGCCAGCAGCCCAGGGGGCAATCAGCCCCAGCATTTT. Together with reference TRBV28 and TRBJ1-5, the CDR3 gives the full variable domain: DVKVTQSSRYLVKRTGEKVFLECVQDMDHENMFWYRQDPGLGLRLIYFSYDVKMKEKGDIPEGYSVSREKKERFSLILESASTNQTSMYLCASSPGGNQPQHFGDGTRLSIL.